One T cell receptor beta chain is described in this entry. Antigen specificity is unknown. These data originate in a study of monozygotic twins with inflammatory bowel disease. Study-wide points: Support for any single strong IBD-associated signal or clonotype was not found.

CDR1 is SGHTA and CDR2 is FQGNSA in the germline V gene. CDR3 length: 12 amino acids. TCRdb re-called the 5' RACE reads, yielding one record per CDR3 amino acid sequence without DNA. The record lists a few hundred thousand distinct CDR3 sequences, of which the ten most abundant hold approximately 2.8%. Sequences were obtained from blood. This chain connects TRBV7-2 to TRBJ2-7. The clonotype originates from a human donor with ulcerative colitis or Crohn's disease, or a healthy co-twin of an affected twin (not recorded which). CDR3 residues: CASSLLANEQYF.